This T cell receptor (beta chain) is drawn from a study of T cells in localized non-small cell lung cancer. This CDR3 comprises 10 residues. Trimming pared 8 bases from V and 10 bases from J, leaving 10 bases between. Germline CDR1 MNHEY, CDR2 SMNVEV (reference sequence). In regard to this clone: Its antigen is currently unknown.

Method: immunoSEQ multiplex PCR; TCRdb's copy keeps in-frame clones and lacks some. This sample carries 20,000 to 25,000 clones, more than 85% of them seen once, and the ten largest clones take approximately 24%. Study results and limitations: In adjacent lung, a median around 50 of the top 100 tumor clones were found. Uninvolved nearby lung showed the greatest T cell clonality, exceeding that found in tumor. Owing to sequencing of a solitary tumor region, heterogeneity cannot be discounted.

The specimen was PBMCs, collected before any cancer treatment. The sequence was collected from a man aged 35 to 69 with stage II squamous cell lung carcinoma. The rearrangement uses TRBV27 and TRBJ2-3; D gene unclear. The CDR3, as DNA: TGTGCCAGCGGTCCACCTCCGCAGTATTTT. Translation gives CASGPPPQYF.